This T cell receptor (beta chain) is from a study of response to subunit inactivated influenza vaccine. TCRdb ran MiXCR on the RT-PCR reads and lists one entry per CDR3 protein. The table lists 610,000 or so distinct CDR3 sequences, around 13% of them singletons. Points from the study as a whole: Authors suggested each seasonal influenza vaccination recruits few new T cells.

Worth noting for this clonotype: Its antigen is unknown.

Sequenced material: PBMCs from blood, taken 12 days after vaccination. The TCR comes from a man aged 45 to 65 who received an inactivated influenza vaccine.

The chain's CDR3 is CASSQDRKLHEQYF. The CDR3 DNA is TGCGCCAGCAGCCAAGACAGAAAACTTCACGAGCAGTACTTC. V usage is TRBV4-3 and J usage is TRBJ2-7, with unresolved D. V shed 0 bases and J shed 5 bases, with 11 bases lying between them. Germline V gives CDR1 LGHNA, CDR2 YSLEER. The CDR3 sequence is 14 residues long.